The 10 T cell receptor beta chains below were found in one sample sequenced in a study of blood T cell repertoires in COVID-19. TCRdb's copy holds only in-frame clones and misses some; the assay was immunoSEQ multiplex PCR. The table lists roughly 87,000 clones, around nine tenths of them singletons. Input material: peripheral blood. These receptors all come from a man aged 40-50 years with acute or convalescent COVID-19.

The chain recombines TRBV10-3 with TRBJ1-2; D uncertain. V lost 7 bases to trimming and J lost 6 bases, with 12 bases between them. Germline V gene lookup returns CDR1 ENHRY and CDR2 SYGVKD. The CDR3 contains 12 residues. The CDR3 DNA reads TGTGCCATCAAAATCGGTACAGATGGCTACACCTTC. Translation gives CAIKIGTDGYTF.

V gene TRBV5-4 combines with J gene TRBJ1-2, with 7 bases lining up with TRBD1. The V gene's germline CDR1 is SGHNT and CDR2 YYREEE (reference sequence). CDR3 size: 13 residues. The trim removed 2 bases at V and 3 bases at J, leaving 1 base unmatched. CDR3 nucleotides: TGTGCCAGCAGCTTCGGACAGGACTATGGCTACACCTTC. Its translation is CASSFGQDYGYTF.

The CDR3 is CASSPILRGTEAFF. CDR3 DNA sequence: TGCGCCAGCAGCCCGATCTTAAGGGGAACTGAAGCTTTCTTT. The chain employs TRBV5-1 and TRBJ1-1, with a weak D call TRBD1 (5 bases). CDR1 is SGHRS and CDR2 is YFSETQ in the germline V gene. V lost 4 bases to trimming and J lost 5 bases, with 15 bases between them. The CDR3 runs 14 residues. Variable domain in full (rest from reference TRBV5-1 and TRBJ1-1): KAGVTQTPRYLIKTRGQQVTLSCSPISGHRSVSWYQQTPGQGLQFLFEYFSETQRNKGNFPGRFSGRQFSNSRSEMNVSTLELGDSALYLCASSPILRGTEAFFGQGTRLTVV.

The V call is TRBV18, the J call TRBJ2-1; D is possibly TRBD1 (6 bases). CDR3 length: 16 amino acids. Looked up from germline, CDR1 is KGHSH and CDR2 is LQKENI. V lost 3 bases to trimming and J lost 0 bases, with 12 bases between them. CDR3 protein: CASSPPDRSSYNEQFF. The CDR3 bases are TGTGCCAGCTCACCCCCCGACAGGAGCTCCTACAATGAGCAGTTCTTC.

The genes are TRBV3-1 (or the pseudogene TRBV3-2) and TRBJ1-1; 9 positions match TRBD1. CDR3 size: 14 residues. The V segment lost 0 bases and the J segment 10 bases; nucleotides outside the gene matches: 6. The V gene's germline CDR1 is LGHDT and CDR2 YNNKEL (reference sequence). The CDR3 is CASSQDHRGRAAFF. In nucleotides, the CDR3 is TGTGCCAGCAGCCAAGACCACAGGGGGCGCGCAGCTTTCTTT.

This clone appeared once. The chain recombines TRBV18 with TRBJ2-3, with 10 positions matching TRBD2. The CDR3 consists of 20 residues. The V and J ends lost 4 bases and 2 bases, in that order; junction bases with no gene match: 18. CDR1 and CDR2 from the germline V gene are KGHSH and LQKENI. The CDR3, as DNA: TGTGCCAGCTCACTTAAACTAGCGGGAATCCCACTGACCAACACAGATACGCAGTATTTT. This gives the protein CASSLKLAGIPLTNTDTQYF.

The chain's CDR3 is CASSQESAGGDYGYTF. The CDR3, as DNA: TGCGCCAGCAGCCAAGAATCGGCAGGGGGCGACTATGGCTACACCTTC. The chain employs TRBV4-3 and TRBJ1-2; 8 nucleotides match TRBD1. Germline V lookup: CDR1 LGHNA, CDR2 YSLEER. V was clipped by 0 bases and J by 3 bases; unmatched bases: 6. The CDR3 extends over 16 amino acids.

The V and J genes are TRBV11-3 and TRBJ2-1, with 7 bases lining up with TRBD2. The ends lost 3 bases at V and 4 bases at J; junction bases unmatched: 6. Germline V gene lookup returns CDR1 SGHNT and CDR2 YENEEA. This CDR3 spans 15 amino acids. As DNA, the CDR3 is TGTGCCAGCAGCTTTGGAGGGGAGGGTTACAATGAGCAGTTCTTC. Translating it yields CASSFGGEGYNEQFF.

This rearrangement joins TRBV4-3 to TRBJ2-3, with D tentatively TRBD1 (6 bases). The germline V and J ends were trimmed by 1 base and 4 bases, with 15 bases remaining between them. This CDR3 has 16 amino acids. The germline gives CDR1 LGHNA, CDR2 YSLEER. Written as DNA, the CDR3 is TGCGCCAGCAGCCAAGTGGGGCCCAGGGGATCAGATACGCAGTATTTT. Amino acids: CASSQVGPRGSDTQYF.

The V and J genes are TRBV6-5 and TRBJ2-1; TRBD1 agrees at 11 bases. J was trimmed by 4 bases and V by 0 bases; bases with no gene match: 2. The CDR3 runs 16 residues. The germline V gene has CDR1 MNHEY and CDR2 SVGAGI. In DNA form, the CDR3 reads TGTGCCAGCAGTTACTCGCGGGACAGGGGGTACAATGAGCAGTTCTTC. Encoded protein: CASSYSRDRGYNEQFF.